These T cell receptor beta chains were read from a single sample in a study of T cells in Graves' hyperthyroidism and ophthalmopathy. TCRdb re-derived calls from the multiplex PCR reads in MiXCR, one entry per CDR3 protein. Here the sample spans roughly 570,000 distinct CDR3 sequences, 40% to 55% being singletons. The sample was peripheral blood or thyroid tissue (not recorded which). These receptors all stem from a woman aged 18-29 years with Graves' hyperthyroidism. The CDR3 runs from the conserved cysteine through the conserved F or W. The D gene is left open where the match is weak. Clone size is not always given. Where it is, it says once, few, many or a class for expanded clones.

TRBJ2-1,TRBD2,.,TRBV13,CASSLGTSGRAREQFF,TGTGCCAGCAGCTTGGGGACTAGCGGGAGGGCCCGGGAGCAGTTCTTC
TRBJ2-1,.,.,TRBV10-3,CAISRQKNNEQFF,TGTGCCATCAGCCGACAGAAAAACAATGAGCAGTTCTTC
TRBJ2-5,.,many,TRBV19,CASSRWARQGQETQYF,TGTGCCAGTAGTAGATGGGCTAGGCAGGGTCAAGAGACCCAGTACTTC
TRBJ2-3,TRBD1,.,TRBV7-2,CASSPDRVTTDTQYF,TGTGCCAGCAGCCCGGACAGGGTAACGACAGATACGCAGTATTTT
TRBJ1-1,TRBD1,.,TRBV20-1,CSARTGTGGHEAFF,TGCAGTGCTAGAACCGGGACAGGGGGCCATGAAGCTTTCTTT
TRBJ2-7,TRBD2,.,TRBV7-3,CASSVGTSGRGEQYF,TGTGCCAGCAGCGTAGGCACTAGCGGGAGGGGCGAGCAGTACTTC
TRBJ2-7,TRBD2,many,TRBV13,CASSPPLAGASHEQYF,TGTGCCAGCAGCCCCCCCCTAGCGGGAGCTTCCCACGAGCAGTACTTC
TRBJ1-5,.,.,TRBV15,CATSSAGVHRNQPQHF,TGTGCCACCAGCAGTGCCGGGGTACATCGCAATCAGCCCCAGCATTTT
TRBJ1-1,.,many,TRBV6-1,CASSEVHSNTEAFF,TGTGCCAGCAGTGAAGTGCACAGTAACACTGAAGCTTTCTTT
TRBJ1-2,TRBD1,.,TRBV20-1,CSARLTGENYGYTF,TGCAGTGCTCGCTTGACAGGGGAGAACTATGGCTACACCTTC
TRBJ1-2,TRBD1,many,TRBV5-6,CASSFRSGNRDRADGYTF,TGTGCCAGCAGCTTTCGTTCGGGGAACCGGGACAGGGCTGATGGCTACACCTTC
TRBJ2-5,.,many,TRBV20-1,CSAQRPLAYEAETQYF,TGCAGTGCTCAACGACCGCTAGCGTATGAGGCGGAGACCCAGTACTTC
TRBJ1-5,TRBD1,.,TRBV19,CASSTTGVQPQHF,TGTGCCAGTAGTACGACAGGGGTTCAGCCCCAGCATTTT
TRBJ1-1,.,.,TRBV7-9,CASSRDGSSTEAFF,TGTGCCAGCAGCCGTGATGGGTCGAGCACTGAAGCTTTCTTT
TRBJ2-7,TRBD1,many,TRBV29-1,CSVELGRGLREQYF,TGCAGCGTTGAACTGGGCAGGGGGCTCCGCGAGCAGTACTTC
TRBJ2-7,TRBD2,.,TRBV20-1,CSARGWISGSSYEQYF,TGCAGTGCTAGAGGGTGGATTAGCGGGAGTTCCTACGAGCAGTACTTC
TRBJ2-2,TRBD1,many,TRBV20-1,CSARAGQGASGELFF,TGCAGTGCTAGGGCGGGACAGGGGGCTTCCGGGGAGCTGTTTTTT
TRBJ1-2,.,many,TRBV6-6,CASSRDDNYGYTF,TGTGCCAGCAGCCGCGACGACAACTATGGCTACACCTTC
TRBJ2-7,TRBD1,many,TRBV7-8,CASSLFRGLKYEQYF,TGTGCCAGCAGCTTATTTAGGGGGCTTAAGTACGAGCAGTACTTC
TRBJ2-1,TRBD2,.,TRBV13,CASSASGSTTYNEQFF,TGTGCCAGCAGCGCTAGCGGGAGTACGACCTACAATGAGCAGTTCTTC
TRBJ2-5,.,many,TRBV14,CASSSRESGTQYF,TGTGCCAGCAGCTCGAGGGAGTCCGGGACCCAGTACTTC
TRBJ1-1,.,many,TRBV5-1,CASRERTVLMNTEAFF,TGCGCCAGCAGGGAGCGGACAGTTCTCATGAACACTGAAGCTTTCTTT
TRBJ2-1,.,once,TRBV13,CASTSPSSTNEQFF,TGTGCCAGCACTTCTCCCTCTAGCACAAATGAGCAGTTCTTC
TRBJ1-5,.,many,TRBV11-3,CASSLVHPMMDNQPQHF,TGTGCCAGCAGCTTAGTTCACCCAATGATGGACAATCAGCCCCAGCATTTT
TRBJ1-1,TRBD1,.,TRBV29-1,CSIRTGWDTEAFF,TGCAGTATCCGGACAGGGTGGGACACTGAAGCTTTCTTT
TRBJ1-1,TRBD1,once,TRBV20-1,CSAWDRGPGTEAFF,TGCAGTGCTTGGGACAGGGGGCCTGGAACTGAAGCTTTCTTT
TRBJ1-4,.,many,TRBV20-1,CSASWGSGNEKLFF,TGCAGTGCTAGTTGGGGGAGTGGGAATGAAAAACTGTTTTTT
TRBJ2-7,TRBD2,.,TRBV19,CASSIDAGAGARNEQYF,TGTGCCAGTAGTATAGATGCGGGAGCGGGAGCCAGAAACGAGCAGTACTTC
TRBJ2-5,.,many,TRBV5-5,CASTRILGGRAQTQYF,TGTGCCAGCACCCGAATCCTGGGGGGTCGAGCGCAGACCCAGTACTTC
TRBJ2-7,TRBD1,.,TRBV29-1,CSVRVGGQGLGYEQYF,TGCAGCGTGAGGGTTGGAGGACAGGGGTTAGGGTACGAGCAGTACTTC
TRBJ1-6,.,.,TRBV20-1,CSARGGGSPLHF,TGCAGTGCTAGGGGGGGCGGAAGTCCCCTCCACTTT
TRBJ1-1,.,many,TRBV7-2,CASSLLGVRERKAAFF,TGTGCCAGCAGCTTGTTAGGTGTCCGAGAAAGGAAGGCGGCTTTCTTT
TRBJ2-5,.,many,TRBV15,CATSRETRGRETQYF,TGTGCCACCAGCAGGGAGACTCGGGGAAGGGAGACCCAGTACTTC
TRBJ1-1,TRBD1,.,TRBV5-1,CASSLRTGEVNTEAFF,TGCGCCAGCAGCTTGCGGACAGGGGAAGTTAACACTGAAGCTTTCTTT
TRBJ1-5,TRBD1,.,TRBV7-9,CASSATGGKDQPQHF,TGTGCCAGCAGTGCTACAGGGGGTAAGGATCAGCCCCAGCATTTT
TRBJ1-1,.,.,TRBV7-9,CASSEGRSEAFF,TGTGCCAGCAGCGAGGGTCGGAGTGAAGCTTTCTTT
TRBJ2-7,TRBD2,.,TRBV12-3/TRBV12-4,CASRLGLASNEQYF,TGTGCCAGCAGGCTGGGACTAGCGAGTAACGAGCAGTACTTC